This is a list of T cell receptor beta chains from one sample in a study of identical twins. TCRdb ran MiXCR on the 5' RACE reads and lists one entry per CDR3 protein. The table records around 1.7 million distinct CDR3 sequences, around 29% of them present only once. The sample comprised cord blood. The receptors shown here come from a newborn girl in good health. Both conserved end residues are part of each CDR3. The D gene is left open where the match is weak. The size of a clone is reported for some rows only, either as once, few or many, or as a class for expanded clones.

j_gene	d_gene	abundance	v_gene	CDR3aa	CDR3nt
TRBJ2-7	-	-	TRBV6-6	CASQWGGTDTGEQYF	TGTGCCAGCCAATGGGGCGGGACCGACACAGGGGAGCAGTACTTC
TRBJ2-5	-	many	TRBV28	CASSGPSETQYF	TGTGCCAGCAGTGGCCCCTCAGAGACCCAGTACTTC
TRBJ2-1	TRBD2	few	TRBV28	CASGGSGSSYNEQFF	TGTGCCAGCGGGGGAAGCGGGAGCTCCTACAATGAGCAGTTCTTC
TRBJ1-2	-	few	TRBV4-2	CASSQEGRDYGYTF	TGTGCCAGCAGCCAGGAGGGGCGCGACTATGGCTACACCTTC
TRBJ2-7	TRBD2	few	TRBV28	CASRLAGGPFYEQYF	TGTGCCAGCAGATTAGCGGGAGGGCCCTTCTACGAGCAGTACTTC
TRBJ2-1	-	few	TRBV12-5	CASGLVISGSYNEQFF	TGTGCTAGTGGTTTGGTAATCAGCGGCTCCTACAATGAGCAGTTCTTC
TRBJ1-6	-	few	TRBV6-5	CASSYAPPYSSYNSPLHF	TGTGCCAGCAGTTATGCCCCCCCGTACAGCTCCTATAATTCACCCCTCCACTTT
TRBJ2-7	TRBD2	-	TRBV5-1	CASSRPGTSGRYEQYF	TGCGCCAGCAGCCGCCCCGGGACTAGCGGGAGGTACGAGCAGTACTTC
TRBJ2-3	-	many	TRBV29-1	CSVEGLPDTQYF	TGCAGCGTTGAAGGTCTCCCAGATACGCAGTATTTT
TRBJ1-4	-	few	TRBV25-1	CASSRGLLTNEKLFF	TGTGCCAGCAGTAGGGGATTGTTGACTAATGAAAAACTGTTTTTT
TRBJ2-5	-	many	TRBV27	CASSLVASQMSGEQYF	TGTGCCAGCAGTTTAGTCGCTAGTCAGATGTCGGGTGAGCAGTACTTC
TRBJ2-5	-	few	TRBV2	CASRPGGSNQYF	TGTGCCAGCAGGCCCGGTGGGAGTAACCAGTACTTC
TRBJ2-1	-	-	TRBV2	CAGGRPSSYNEQFF	TGTGCCGGGGGGAGACCCAGCTCCTACAATGAGCAGTTCTTC
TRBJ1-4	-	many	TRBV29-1	CSVELMGDREKLFF	TGCAGCGTTGAGTTGATGGGGGATCGTGAAAAACTGTTTTTT
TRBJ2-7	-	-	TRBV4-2	CASSQDRRRPGSYEQYF	TGTGCCAGCAGCCAAGATCGGCGGCGGCCGGGCTCCTACGAGCAGTACTTC
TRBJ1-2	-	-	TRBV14	CASSNLGGGYTF	TGTGCCAGCAGCAATCTGGGTGGTGGCTACACCTTC
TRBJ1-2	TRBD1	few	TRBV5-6	CARGNGTVNYGYTF	TGTGCCAGGGGGAACGGGACAGTCAACTATGGCTACACCTTC
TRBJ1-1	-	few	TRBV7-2	CASSLIPLAGLNTEAFF	TGTGCCAGCAGCTTAATTCCGTTGGCAGGGTTGAACACTGAAGCTTTCTTT
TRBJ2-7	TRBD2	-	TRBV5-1	CASSSTTSGTEQYF	TGCGCCAGCAGCTCGACGACTAGCGGGACCGAGCAGTACTTC
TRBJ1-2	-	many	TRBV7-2	CASSSGPNYGYTF	TGTGCCAGCAGCTCGGGCCCTAACTATGGCTACACCTTC
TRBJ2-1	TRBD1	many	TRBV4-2	CASSRDREYNEQFF	TGTGCCAGCTCCCGGGACAGGGAGTACAATGAGCAGTTCTTC
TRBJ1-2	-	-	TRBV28	CASSLRAGIGYTF	TGTGCCAGCAGTTTACGGGCGGGGATTGGCTACACCTTC
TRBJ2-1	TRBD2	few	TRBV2	CASTMRGKQFF	TGTGCCAGCACTATGCGGGGGAAGCAGTTCTTC
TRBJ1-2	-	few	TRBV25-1	CASSDPNRVGYGYTF	TGTGCCAGCAGTGATCCCAACAGGGTCGGCTATGGCTACACCTTC
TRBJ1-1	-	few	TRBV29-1	CSVVTGSGTEAFF	TGCAGCGTTGTCACAGGGTCGGGGACTGAAGCTTTCTTT
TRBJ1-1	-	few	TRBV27	CASSLWGPLNTEAFF	TGTGCCAGCAGTTTATGGGGGCCCCTGAACACTGAAGCTTTCTTT
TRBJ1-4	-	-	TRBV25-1	CASSEGAFEKLFF	TGTGCCAGCAGTGAGGGGGCATTTGAAAAACTGTTTTTT